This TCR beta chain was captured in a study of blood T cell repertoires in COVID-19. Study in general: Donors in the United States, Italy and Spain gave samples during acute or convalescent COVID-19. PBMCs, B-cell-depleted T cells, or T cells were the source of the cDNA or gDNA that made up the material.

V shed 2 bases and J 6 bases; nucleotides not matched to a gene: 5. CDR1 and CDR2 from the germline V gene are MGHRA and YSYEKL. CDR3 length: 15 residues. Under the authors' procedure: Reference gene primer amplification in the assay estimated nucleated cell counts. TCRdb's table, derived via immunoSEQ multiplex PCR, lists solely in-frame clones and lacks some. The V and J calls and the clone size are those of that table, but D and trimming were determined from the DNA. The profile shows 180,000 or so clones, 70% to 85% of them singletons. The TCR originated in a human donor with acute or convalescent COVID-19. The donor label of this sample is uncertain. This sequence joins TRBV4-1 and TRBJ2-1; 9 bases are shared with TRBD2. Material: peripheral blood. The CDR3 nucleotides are TGCGCCAGCAGCCAACTAGCGGGGCCTGCCAATGAGCAGTTCTTC. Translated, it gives CASSQLAGPANEQFF.